The 3 T cell receptor beta chains in this list originate from one sample, sequenced in a study of T cells after yellow fever vaccination. TCRdb processed the 5' RACE reads anew with MiXCR; each CDR3 protein has one entry. The table has 300,000 to 400,000 distinct CDR3 sequences, roughly 8.7% seen once. The source was PBMCs, collected on the day of the first yellow fever vaccination. The source is a man younger than 35 who received the YFV17D yellow fever vaccine.

DNA of the CDR3: TGTGCCAGCAGCGGGTACAGGGGGCGGGGAGCTTTCTTT. Translation: CASSGYRGRGAFF. The chain uses TRBV7-9 and TRBJ1-1; 9 bases agree with TRBD1. The trim removed 5 bases at V and 10 bases at J, leaving 8 bases unmatched. The CDR3 extends over 13 amino acids. Germline CDR1 and CDR2: SEHNR and FQNEAQ (reference sequence).

The genes are TRBV3-1 and TRBJ2-3; possibly TRBD1 or TRBD2 for D (5 bases each). This CDR3 spans 20 amino acids. With 6 bases removed from V and 0 bases from J, the gap between germline ends came to 28 bases. Germline-derived CDR1 and CDR2 are LGHDT and YNNKEL (reference sequence). CDR3 protein: CASSLKTGTLPGLSTDTQYF. In DNA, the CDR3 is TGTGCCAGCAGTCTTAAGACCGGGACCCTGCCGGGCCTTAGCACAGATACGCAGTATTTT.

This chain connects TRBV5-5 to TRBJ1-2; 12 bases match TRBD1. J lost 0 bases, V lost 0 bases, and 3 bases had no gene match. Per germline, CDR1 SGHKS and CDR2 YYEKEE (reference sequence). The CDR3 has 17 residues. The CDR3 region is CASSLVGQGAPNYGYTF. CDR3 sequence (DNA): TGTGCCAGCAGCTTGGTGGGACAGGGGGCACCTAACTATGGCTACACCTTC.